These T cell receptor beta chains were read from a single sample in a study of beta chain features in type 1 diabetes. Profiling relied on immunoSEQ multiplex PCR, and the TCRdb table lists in-frame clones only, not all of them. The data show about 240,000 clones, approximately 14% seen once. Sequenced material: naive CD4+ T cells from blood. These receptor sequences come from a man in his thirties or forties with type 1 diabetes. Each CDR3 is given with its conserved first and last residue. A D gene is named only where the DNA matches it firmly. Clone size is stated in some rows and not others, as once, few, many or a class when expanded.

TRBJ2-5 TRBV6-1 . . CASSEFPSAQETQYF TGTGCCAGCAGTGAATTCCCTAGCGCCCAAGAGACCCAGTACTTC
TRBJ1-5 TRBV19 few TRBD1 CASRPDRGIPSNQPQHF TGTGCCAGTAGACCTGACAGGGGAATCCCTAGCAATCAGCCCCAGCATTTT
TRBJ2-1 TRBV7-8 . . CASSFRGLHNEQFF TGTGCCAGCAGCTTCAGGGGTTTACACAATGAGCAGTTCTTC
TRBJ1-1 TRBV5-1 . TRBD1 CASSWTGDTEAFF TGCGCCAGCAGCTGGACAGGGGACACTGAAGCTTTCTTT
TRBJ1-4 TRBV4-2 . TRBD1 CASSQGGTDEKLFF TGTGCCAGCAGCCAAGGAGGGACAGATGAAAAACTGTTTTTT
TRBJ2-5 TRBV5-4 few TRBD2 CASSAQRGETQYF TGTGCCAGCAGCGCCCAGCGGGGGGAGACCCAGTACTTC
TRBJ1-6 TRBV28 . TRBD1 CASQGQGSSPLHF TGTGCCAGCCAGGGACAGGGGTCATCACCCCTCCACTTT
TRBJ1-1 TRBV5-1 . . CASSLQGGGTEAFF TGCGCCAGCAGCTTGCAGGGCGGGGGGACTGAAGCTTTCTTT
TRBJ1-6 TRBV27 few . CASGQQGALHF TGTGCCAGCGGCCAACAGGGTGCCCTCCACTTT
TRBJ2-3 TRBV29-1 few TRBD2 CSVAQSGSTDTQYF TGCAGCGTTGCCCAAAGCGGGAGTACGGATACGCAGTATTTT
TRBJ1-2 TRBV30 . TRBD1 CAWSVGAGTGGTGYTF TGTGCCTGGAGTGTCGGAGCCGGGACAGGGGGAACTGGCTACACCTTC
TRBJ1-5 TRBV2 few TRBD1 CASSEARGNNQPQHF TGTGCCAGCAGTGAAGCCAGGGGGAATAATCAGCCCCAGCATTTT
TRBJ1-4 TRBV10-3 few TRBD1 CAISESGQDEKLFF TGTGCCATCAGTGAGTCGGGACAGGATGAAAAACTGTTTTTT